The 10 T cell receptor beta chains below were found in one sample sequenced in a study of siplizumab effects on memory and regulatory T cells. Assay used: immunoSEQ multiplex PCR; TCRdb lists only in-frame clones, some missing. The table includes more than 85,000 clones, 90% to 95% detected once. What was sequenced was Tregs sorted from blood. These receptors were taken from a human donor in good health.

This clone appeared a few times. The CDR3 sequence is CASSGAGAGQPQHF. The CDR3 nucleotides are TGTGCCAGCAGTGGTGCCGGGGCCGGTCAGCCCCAGCATTTT. The rearrangement uses TRBV6-1 and TRBJ1-5; weak D call: TRBD1 (5 bases). The V end lost 4 bases, the J end lost 6 bases, and 13 bases lay between the germline ends. Germline V gene data show CDR1 as MNHNS and CDR2 as SASEGT. This CDR3 contains 14 residues.

The rearrangement uses TRBV5-1 and TRBJ2-5, with 7 bases identical to TRBD1. Germline loops: CDR1 SGHRS, CDR2 YFSETQ. With 4 bases clipped from V and 4 bases from J, the junction kept 10 bases outside the gene matches. CDR3 size: 15 residues. CDR3 amino acids: CASSLAGDSRETQYF. CDR3 sequence (DNA): TGCGCCAGCAGCCTGGCCGGGGACAGTCGAGAGACCCAGTACTTC.

The J gene is TRBJ2-1, the V gene TRBV27; no clear D. This CDR3 has 12 amino acids. V dropped 5 bases and J dropped 6 bases, with 8 bases sitting between them. The germline gives CDR1 MNHEY, CDR2 SMNVEV (reference sequence). The CDR3 loop is CASSPRTNEQFF. CDR3 nucleotides: TGTGCCAGCAGTCCCCGTACCAATGAGCAGTTCTTC.

The rearrangement links TRBV11-2 to TRBJ2-7; 7 bases are a match to TRBD2. Germline CDR1 SGHAT, CDR2 FQNNGV. The CDR3 has 15 amino acids. V gave up 5 bases and J gave up 4 bases; unmatched junction bases: 11. CDR3 in amino acids: CASSHLQGGSYEQYF. The DNA of the CDR3 is TGTGCCAGCAGCCACCTTCAAGGCGGGAGTTACGAGCAGTACTTC.

The chain carries TRBV11-2 and TRBJ1-1, with no clear D. This CDR3 has 12 amino acids. Germline CDR1 SGHAT, CDR2 FQNNGV. V was shortened by 5 bases and J by 6 bases, with 10 bases between the two germline ends. CDR3 DNA sequence: TGTGCCAGCAGCCCCCATTATCCTGAAGCTTTCTTT. Amino acid sequence: CASSPHYPEAFF. Filled out from reference TRBV11-2 and TRBJ1-1, the complete variable domain reads EAGVAQSPRYKIIEKRQSVAFWCNPISGHATLYWYQQILGQGPKLLIQFQNNGVVDDSQLPKDRFSAERLKGVDSTLKIQPAKLEDSAVYLCASSPHYPEAFFGQGTRLTVV.

The V call is TRBV5-4, the J call TRBJ2-2; TRBD1 matches at 7 bases. Germline lookup yields CDR1 SGHNT and CDR2 YYREEE (reference sequence). The CDR3 is 13 amino acids. After removal of 4 bases from V and 7 bases from J, the junction contained 4 bases not matched to a gene. The CDR3 protein is CASSKDRRGELFF. The CDR3 DNA reads TGTGCCAGCAGCAAGGACAGGCGCGGGGAGCTGTTTTTT.

The V call is TRBV27, the J call TRBJ2-7; 8 bases are a match to TRBD2. With 6 bases clipped from V and 6 bases from J, the junction kept 7 bases outside the gene matches. The CDR3 runs to 13 residues. Germline-derived CDR1 and CDR2 are MNHEY and SMNVEV (reference sequence). In DNA form, the CDR3 reads TGTGCCAGCAGAACAGCGGGAGCGGGCGAGCAGTACTTC. Residues: CASRTAGAGEQYF.

The sample holds one count of this clone. The V and J genes are TRBV7-9 and TRBJ2-7; 9 bases fit TRBD1. Germline assignment: CDR1 SEHNR and CDR2 FQNEAQ (reference sequence). The CDR3 is made up of 14 amino acids. V was clipped by 5 bases and J by 2 bases; unmatched bases: 4. The CDR3, as DNA: TGTGCCAGCAGCATCCGGGACAGGGCCTACGAGCAGTACTTC. This encodes CASSIRDRAYEQYF.

As DNA, the CDR3 is TGTGCCAGCAGCCTGTCACAGGGCACTGAAGCTTTCTTT. Translating it yields CASSLSQGTEAFF. The chain links TRBV14 to TRBJ1-1; a possible D gene is TRBD1 (6 bases). V lost 4 bases and J 4 bases, leaving 10 bases between the germline ends. Germline V gene sequence: CDR1 SGHDN, CDR2 FVKESK. This CDR3 is 13 amino acids long.

This clone was detected only once. This rearrangement joins TRBV5-5 to TRBJ2-3, with a tentative D call TRBD2 (5 bases). From germline, CDR1 is SGHKS and CDR2 YYEKEE (reference sequence). The CDR3 has 14 amino acids. The V gene lost 4 bases and the J gene lost 5 bases, with 14 bases spanning the gap. The CDR3 sequence is CASSPRGGRDTQYF. Here the CDR3 DNA reads TGTGCCAGCAGCCCCCGGGGTGGGAGAGATACGCAGTATTTT.